One sample yielded the 22 T cell receptor beta chains listed below, sequenced in a study of patients and donors after allogeneic stem cell transplantation. TCRdb reprocessed the RT-PCR reads via MiXCR and lists one record per CDR3 protein. The sample contains about a million distinct CDR3 sequences, roughly 18% of which appear only once. What was sequenced was blood, either unsorted or a sorted T cell fraction (not recorded which). These receptors originate from a human donor who was either an allogeneic HSCT recipient or a stem cell or donor lymphocyte infusion donor (not recorded which). It is not recorded whose cells these are; they may come from a transplant donor.

The CDR3 region has the DNA TGTGCCACCAGCAGAGATAGCGGGGGGCCAGGAAATGAGCAGTTCTTC. Its translation is CATSRDSGGPGNEQFF. The gene calls are TRBV15 and TRBJ2-1; 10 bases agree with TRBD2. CDR3 length: 16 amino acids. From germline, CDR1 is LNHNV and CDR2 YYDKDF (reference sequence). The V and J ends lost 0 bases and 7 bases, in that order; junction bases with no gene match: 6.

In this sample, this clonotype turned up a few times. The rearrangement links TRBV7-6 to TRBJ2-3, with 9 bases identical to TRBD2. The J segment lost 4 bases and the V segment lost 3 bases, leaving 5 bases of the junction unmatched. This CDR3 has 15 residues. The germline CDR1 and CDR2 sequences are SGHVS and FNYEAQ. CDR3 sequence reads: CASSLGGGAPDTQYF. CDR3 bases: TGTGCCAGCAGCTTGGGCGGGGGGGCCCCAGATACGCAGTATTTT. The whole variable domain, remainder taken from reference TRBV7-6 and TRBJ2-3, is GAGVSQSPRYKVTKRGQDVALRCDPISGHVSLYWYRQALGQGPEFLTYFNYEAQQDKSGLPNDRFSAERPEGSISTLTIQRTEQRDSAMYRCASSLGGGAPDTQYFGPGTRLTVL.

This clonotype showed up just a few times. This chain links TRBV7-3 with TRBJ2-3, with 9 bases fitting TRBD1. Looked up from germline, CDR1 is SGHTA and CDR2 is FQGTGA. This CDR3 contains 16 residues. Losses at the gene ends were 5 bases for V and 3 bases for J; bases not matched to a gene: 9. The CDR3: CASSRARQGVTDTQYF. The CDR3 nucleotides are TGTGCCAGCAGCCGCGCGCGACAGGGGGTAACAGATACGCAGTATTTT.

The gene calls are TRBV4-1 and TRBJ2-2; 8 nucleotides agree with TRBD2. J was trimmed by 4 bases and V by 2 bases; bases with no gene match: 9. Germline CDR1 MGHRA, CDR2 YSYEKL. This CDR3 region has 17 residues. The CDR3 nucleotides are TGCGCCAGCAGCCAATACCCCCTGGCGGGGGGCACCGGGGAGCTGTTTTTT. It specifies CASSQYPLAGGTGELFF.

This clonotype turned up a few times. The V call is TRBV20-1, the J call TRBJ1-5; TRBD1 matches at 12 bases. The germline gives CDR1 DFQATT, CDR2 SNEGSKA (reference sequence). This CDR3 contains 13 residues. V trimming: 5 bases; J trimming: 6 bases; junction bases outside the gene matches: 2. DNA for the CDR3: TGCAGTGCTGGGACAGGGGGCTTTCAGCCCCAGCATTTT. It codes for CSAGTGGFQPQHF.

The V gene is TRBV2, the J gene TRBJ1-2; 7 nucleotides align to TRBD1. The CDR3 spans 15 residues. Trimming took 4 bases from V and 4 from J; bases not matched to a gene: 9. CDR1 and CDR2 (germline): SNHLY, FYNNEI. As DNA, the CDR3 is TGTGCCAGCAGTGTTATGGGTTCAGGGGGCTATGGCTACACCTTC. Translated: CASSVMGSGGYGYTF.

This clonotype appeared a few times. This chain links TRBV27 with TRBJ1-6, with a tentative D call TRBD1 (6 bases). This CDR3 comprises 15 residues. In germline, CDR1 is MNHEY, CDR2 SMNVEV (reference sequence). V was clipped by 6 bases and J by 8 bases, with 17 bases between them. The CDR3 DNA reads as TGTGCCAGCAGCGACTCCGGACAGTTCCATTCACCCCTCCACTTT. This translates into CASSDSGQFHSPLHF.

Only a few counts were recorded for this clonotype. This chain uses TRBV5-6 with TRBJ2-1; 8 bases line up with TRBD2. This CDR3 comprises 14 residues. CDR1 and CDR2 (germline): SGHDT, YYEEEE. V was clipped by 4 bases and J by 8 bases; unmatched bases: 8. The DNA for the CDR3 is TGTGCCAGCAGCCCCGGGACTAGGGTCGATGAGCAGTTCTTC. It codes for CASSPGTRVDEQFF.

This clonotype was counted only a few times. V usage is TRBV7-8 and J usage is TRBJ2-1, with 10 bases matching TRBD1. The CDR3 runs to 14 residues. CDR1 SGHVS and CDR2 FQNEAQ come from the germline V gene. Trimming cost V 5 bases and J 7 bases; bases outside gene matches: 5. The CDR3 nucleotides are TGTGCCAGCAGCAGAAGGGACAGGGGTAATGAGCAGTTCTTC. The encoded protein is CASSRRDRGNEQFF.

This clonotype was counted a few times. V and J are TRBV12-3 or TRBV12-4 and TRBJ2-7; 11 nucleotides align to TRBD2. The J segment lost 5 bases and the V segment lost 5 bases, leaving 14 bases of the junction unmatched. This CDR3 spans 17 amino acids. The chain's CDR3 is CASSRGSGRADENEQYF. The DNA of the CDR3 is TGTGCCAGCAGTCGGGGTAGCGGGAGGGCCGACGAGAACGAGCAGTACTTC.

This clonotype was seen a handful of times. The rearrangement uses TRBV7-2 and TRBJ2-1, with a weak D call TRBD1 (5 bases). Deletions cut 5 bases from V and 4 bases from J, with 12 bases between. Germline values: CDR1 SGHTA, CDR2 FQGNSA. CDR3 length equals 14 residues. The CDR3 here is CASSIPDRYNEQFF. CDR3 in DNA: TGTGCCAGCAGCATCCCCGACAGATACAATGAGCAGTTCTTC.

This clonotype was picked up a small number of times. The chain employs TRBV29-1 and TRBJ2-7, with D perhaps TRBD2 (6 bases). In germline, CDR1 is SQVTM, CDR2 ANQGSEA. The germline V and J ends were trimmed by 7 bases and 4 bases, with 17 bases remaining between them. This CDR3 has 13 residues. The CDR3 spells CSAKRALGYEQYF. The CDR3 DNA follows: TGCAGCGCCAAGCGGGCCTTGGGGTACGAGCAGTACTTC.

This chain links TRBV9 with TRBJ2-7; 10 nucleotides agree with TRBD1. The CDR3 is 15 residues long. Germline V CDR1 and CDR2: SGDLS, YYNGEE. Trimming at V came to 3 bases and at J to 2 bases, leaving 5 bases not matched to a gene. The CDR3 is CASSGPDRGPYEQYF. The CDR3 bases are TGTGCCAGCAGCGGACCCGACAGGGGGCCCTACGAGCAGTACTTC.

The CDR3 region has the DNA TGTGCCAGCAGTAGGGGGACTAGCGGGAGGGATGGAGATACGCAGTATTTT. This sequence encodes CASSRGTSGRDGDTQYF. The chain has TRBV6-1 and TRBJ2-3; 16 nucleotides agree with TRBD2. The CDR3 is 17 residues long. In germline, CDR1 is MNHNS, CDR2 SASEGT. The trim removed 5 bases at V and 5 bases at J, leaving 7 bases unmatched.

The chain employs TRBV9 and TRBJ2-1; D call uncertain. V lost 2 bases and J lost 7, with 13 bases in between. Germline CDR1 reads SGDLS; CDR2 reads YYNGEE. The CDR3 covers 14 residues. CDR3 amino acids: CASSVRPFGNEQFF. The DNA for the CDR3 is TGTGCCAGCAGCGTTCGCCCGTTCGGGAATGAGCAGTTCTTC. Looking up the rest from reference TRBV9 and TRBJ2-1 gives the full variable domain: DSGVTQTPKHLITATGQRVTLRCSPRSGDLSVYWYQQSLDQGLQFLIQYYNGEERAKGNILERFSAQQFPDLHSELNLSSLELGDSALYFCASSVRPFGNEQFFGPGTRLTVL.

The V call is TRBV7-8, the J call TRBJ2-1; 10 nucleotides line up with TRBD2. V trimming: 2 bases; J trimming: 4 bases; junction bases outside the gene matches: 14. CDR1 and CDR2 from the germline V gene are SGHVS and FQNEAQ. This CDR3 spans 19 amino acids. The chain's CDR3 is CASSLRTSGTRFYYNEQFF. The CDR3 nucleotides read TGTGCCAGCAGCTTAAGGACTAGCGGTACCCGTTTCTATTACAATGAGCAGTTCTTC.

This clonotype was counted a few times. The chain joins TRBV7-9 to TRBJ1-2; tentative D call: TRBD1 (6 bases). Germline lookup yields CDR1 SEHNR and CDR2 FQNEAQ (reference sequence). Trimming took off 5 bases at V and 2 bases at J, with 15 bases between the two ends. This CDR3 is built from 15 residues. CDR3 nucleotide sequence: TGTGCCAGCAGCATGGGGGAAACAGGGAACTATGGCTACACCTTC. Its translation: CASSMGETGNYGYTF.

The chain couples TRBV27 to TRBJ2-3; D is possibly TRBD2 (6 bases). Germline values: CDR1 MNHEY, CDR2 SMNVEV (reference sequence). The CDR3 loop spans 17 amino acids. Trimming cost V 6 bases and J 7 bases, with 26 bases left between them. DNA of the CDR3: TGTGCCAGCAGCCGCGGGGACGAGGGTATTTCCCCTCATACGCAGTATTTT. It yields the protein CASSRGDEGISPHTQYF.

The chain's CDR3 is CASSLMTGVHSGANVLTF. The CDR3 DNA is TGTGCCAGCAGCTTGATGACAGGGGTCCACTCTGGGGCCAACGTCCTGACTTTC. The chain combines TRBV7-6 with TRBJ2-6, with 8 bases lining up with TRBD1. The J segment lost 0 bases and the V segment lost 3 bases, leaving 7 bases of the junction unmatched. The V gene's germline CDR1 is SGHVS and CDR2 FNYEAQ. This CDR3 has 18 residues.

The J gene is TRBJ2-3, the V gene TRBV12-3 or TRBV12-4; 7 nucleotides match TRBD2. The CDR3 consists of 10 residues. V shed 6 bases, J shed 14 bases, and the junction held 5 bases outside the gene matches. For the CDR3, the DNA is TGTGCCAGCAGGGGACTATCGATGTATTTT. It codes for CASRGLSMYF.

This sequence joins TRBV4-1 and TRBJ2-7, with 9 bases aligning to TRBD1. In germline, CDR1 is MGHRA, CDR2 YSYEKL. CDR3 size: 17 residues. The junction had 7 bases not matched to a gene; V was cut back by 0 bases and J by 1 base. The CDR3 region is CASSQETGGTRSYEQYF. The CDR3 DNA follows: TGCGCCAGCAGCCAAGAGACAGGGGGGACGAGATCCTACGAGCAGTACTTC.

The chain links TRBV11-2 to TRBJ2-7; weak D call: TRBD2 (6 bases). V was trimmed by 3 bases and J by 3 bases, leaving 24 bases between them. The CDR3 consists of 18 residues. In germline, CDR1 is SGHAT, CDR2 FQNNGV. The CDR3 DNA reads TGTGCCAGCAGCTTTTTTTCCCTCACCCGGGAGACCAACTACGAGCAGTACTTC. This sequence encodes CASSFFSLTRETNYEQYF.